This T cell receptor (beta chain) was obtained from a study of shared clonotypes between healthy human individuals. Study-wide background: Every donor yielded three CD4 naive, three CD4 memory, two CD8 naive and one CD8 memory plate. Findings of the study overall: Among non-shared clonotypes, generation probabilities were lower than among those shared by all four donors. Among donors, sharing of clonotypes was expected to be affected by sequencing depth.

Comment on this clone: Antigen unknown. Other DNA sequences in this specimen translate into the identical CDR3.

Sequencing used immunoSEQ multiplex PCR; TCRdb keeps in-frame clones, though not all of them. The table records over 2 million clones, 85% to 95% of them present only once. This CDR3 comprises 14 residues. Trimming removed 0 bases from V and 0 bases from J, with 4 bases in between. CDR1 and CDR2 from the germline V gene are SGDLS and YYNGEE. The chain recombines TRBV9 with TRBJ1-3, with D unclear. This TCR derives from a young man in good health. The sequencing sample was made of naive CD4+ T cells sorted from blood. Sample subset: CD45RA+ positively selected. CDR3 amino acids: CASSVEISGNTIYF. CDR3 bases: TGTGCCAGCAGCGTAGAAATCTCTGGAAACACCATATATTTT.